The 24 T cell receptor beta chains in this list originate from one sample, sequenced in a study of T cell clones after liver transplantation. Profiling relied on immunoSEQ multiplex PCR, and the TCRdb table lists in-frame clones only, not all of them. This sample yields some 60,000 clones, of which about two thirds are seen a single time; about 15% belongs to the top ten. The sample here was CD4+ T cells from blood, taken before liver transplant. These receptors were taken from a human donor who received a liver transplant.

The V and J genes are TRBV5-6 and TRBJ2-7; 8 bases match TRBD2. With V trimmed by 0 bases and J by 5 bases, 1 base remained unmatched. In germline, CDR1 is SGHDT, CDR2 YYEEEE. The CDR3 is made up of 13 amino acids. CDR3 protein: CASSLAGGDEQYF. CDR3 DNA sequence: TGTGCCAGCAGCTTGGCCGGGGGGGACGAGCAGTACTTC.

The gene calls are TRBV13 and TRBJ1-4; 7 positions agree with TRBD1. In germline, CDR1 is PRHDT, CDR2 FYEKMQ (reference sequence). The CDR3 is 15 residues long. V lost 2 bases and J lost 7; bases outside the gene matches: 7. CDR3 sequence: CASSLSHRGSEKLFF. The CDR3 DNA is TGTGCCAGCAGCTTATCCCACAGGGGTTCTGAAAAACTGTTTTTT.

The chain combines TRBV2 with TRBJ2-7, with TRBD1 matching over 9 bases. V shed 4 bases and J 2 bases; nucleotides not matched to a gene: 3. Germline lookup yields CDR1 SNHLY and CDR2 FYNNEI. The CDR3 has 14 amino acids. The CDR3, as DNA: TGTGCCAGCAGTGCTAGGACAGGGGCCTACGAGCAGTACTTC. Protein: CASSARTGAYEQYF.

The genes are TRBV6-6 and TRBJ2-7; 10 bases map to TRBD1. The V segment lost 6 bases and the J segment 7 bases; nucleotides outside the gene matches: 3. Germline lookup yields CDR1 MNHNY and CDR2 SVGAGI (reference sequence). CDR3 size: 12 residues. DNA for the CDR3: TGTGCCAGCAGCTGGGACAGGGGTGAGCAGTACTTC. Residues: CASSWDRGEQYF.

This clone was detected a few times. The CDR3 region is CAINTGNNSPLHF. In DNA, the CDR3 is TGTGCCATCAATACAGGGAACAATTCACCCCTCCACTTT. This chain uses TRBV6-1 with TRBJ1-6, with TRBD1 as a possible D gene (6 bases). The CDR3 contains 13 residues. Trimming left V 10 bases short and J 7 bases short, with 14 bases between. In germline, CDR1 is MNHNS, CDR2 SASEGT.

This chain joins TRBV5-4 and TRBJ1-6; 9 positions agree with TRBD1. CDR3 size: 15 residues. V lost 1 base, J lost 8 bases, and 4 bases stayed unmatched. Germline assignment: CDR1 SGHNT and CDR2 YYREEE (reference sequence). The CDR3 loop is CASSLMGQGDSPLHF. The CDR3 DNA reads as TGTGCCAGCAGCTTGATGGGACAGGGTGATTCACCCCTCCACTTT.

The table lists this clone with many counts. V gene TRBV5-1 combines with J gene TRBJ1-1, with D possibly TRBD1 on 6 matching bases. Germline V gene data show CDR1 as SGHRS and CDR2 as YFSETQ. The V and J ends lost 3 bases and 0 bases respectively, with 9 bases between them. The CDR3 is made up of 14 amino acids. For the CDR3, the DNA is TGCGCCAGCAGCTCGGACAGTATGAACACTGAAGCTTTCTTT. This codes for CASSSDSMNTEAFF.

The V and J genes are TRBV6-5 and TRBJ2-7; 8 nucleotides line up with TRBD2. The CDR3 runs 15 residues. CDR1 is MNHEY, CDR2 SVGAGI, per germline. Germline trimming cut 6 bases from V and 2 bases from J; bases unmatched to any gene: 9. Here the CDR3 reads CASRPYSGVTYEQYF. Here the CDR3 DNA reads TGTGCCAGCAGGCCATATAGCGGGGTGACCTACGAGCAGTACTTC.

This sequence joins TRBV25-1 and TRBJ1-2; D uncertain. V gave up 7 bases and J gave up 6 bases, with 12 bases separating them. The CDR3 is 12 residues long. Germline V gene data show CDR1 as MGHDK and CDR2 as SYGVNS. For the CDR3, the DNA is TGTGCCAGCAACCGGGAGTACCATGGCTACACCTTC. This gives the protein CASNREYHGYTF.

This clone occurred once. CDR3 in DNA: TGTGCCAGCAGCTTCGGGGGGATCCAAGAGACCCAGTACTTC. Residues: CASSFGGIQETQYF. The chain joins TRBV5-5 to TRBJ2-5, with TRBD2 identical over 7 bases. The CDR3 spans 14 residues. Germline loops: CDR1 SGHKS, CDR2 YYEKEE (reference sequence). The V gene end was trimmed by 2 bases and the J gene end by 1 base; junction bases not matched to a gene: 2.

The table lists this clone with a few counts. The chain is built from TRBV5-1 and TRBJ1-1; no definite D call. The V gene lost 0 bases and the J gene lost 1 base, with 4 bases spanning the gap. This CDR3 contains 13 residues. Germline V lookup: CDR1 SGHRS, CDR2 YFSETQ. CDR3 sequence (DNA): TGCGCCAGCAGCTTGGCACAGAACACTGAAGCTTTCTTT. Translated: CASSLAQNTEAFF.

The chain couples TRBV4-1 to TRBJ2-7; D might be TRBD1 (6 bases). CDR3 length equals 15 residues. CDR1 and CDR2 from the germline V gene are MGHRA and YSYEKL. V lost 3 bases to trimming and J lost 1 base, with 13 bases between them. CDR3 coding DNA: TGCGCCAGCAGCCAGACCGACAGGACATCCTACGAGCAGTACTTC. This sequence encodes CASSQTDRTSYEQYF.

The chain has TRBV5-1 and TRBJ1-1; 7 nucleotides align to TRBD1. Germline V CDR1 and CDR2: SGHRS, YFSETQ. V trimming: 4 bases; J trimming: 1 base; junction bases outside the gene matches: 4. The CDR3 is made up of 14 amino acids. CDR3 in amino acids: CASSPGQWNTEAFF. The DNA for the CDR3 is TGCGCCAGCAGCCCGGGACAGTGGAACACTGAAGCTTTCTTT.

The chain combines TRBV10-3 with TRBJ1-4, with 10 bases matching TRBD1. This CDR3 has 14 residues. Looked up from germline, CDR1 is ENHRY and CDR2 is SYGVKD. With 3 bases clipped from V and 8 bases from J, the junction kept 3 bases outside the gene matches. The CDR3 region is CAISEGTGVEKLFF. As DNA, the CDR3 is TGTGCCATCAGTGAAGGGACAGGGGTGGAAAAACTGTTTTTT.

The chain combines TRBV20-1 with TRBJ1-1, with a tentative D call TRBD1 (6 bases). Germline V gives CDR1 DFQATT, CDR2 SNEGSKA (reference sequence). This CDR3 is 11 amino acids long. V lost 4 bases and J lost 8, with 11 bases in between. This chain's CDR3 is CSATRTVEAFF. In nucleotides, the CDR3 is TGCAGTGCTACCCGGACAGTCGAAGCTTTCTTT.

This chain uses TRBV5-4 with TRBJ2-3, with a possible D match to TRBD2 (6 bases). In germline, CDR1 is SGHNT, CDR2 YYREEE (reference sequence). The CDR3 loop spans 14 amino acids. The V end was cut by 4 bases, the J end by 0 bases, with 9 bases between. The CDR3 nucleotides read TGTGCCAGCAGCCCGGGACTTAGCACAGATACGCAGTATTTT. This gives the protein CASSPGLSTDTQYF.

This chain connects TRBV5-1 to TRBJ2-7, with D perhaps TRBD1 (5 bases). CDR1 and CDR2 (germline): SGHRS, YFSETQ. Deletions cut 1 base from V and 1 base from J, with 18 bases between. CDR3 length: 17 residues. Here the CDR3 reads CASSLHRTSRASYEQYF. CDR3 nucleotide sequence: TGCGCCAGCAGCTTGCACAGGACGAGTAGAGCTTCCTACGAGCAGTACTTC.

The gene calls are TRBV6-1 and TRBJ1-1; 7 bases fit TRBD1. CDR1 is MNHNS and CDR2 is SASEGT in the germline V gene. CDR3 length: 15 amino acids. J gave up 5 bases and V 5 bases, and 11 bases lay outside the gene matches. CDR3: CASSFQGVKRTEAFF. CDR3 coding DNA: TGTGCCAGCAGTTTTCAGGGGGTAAAAAGGACTGAAGCTTTCTTT.

The rearrangement joins TRBV15 to TRBJ2-1; D is unresolved. The CDR3 sequence is 15 residues long. Germline V lookup: CDR1 LNHNV, CDR2 YYDKDF (reference sequence). Trimming took off 0 bases at V and 4 bases at J, with 10 bases between the two ends. In DNA form, the CDR3 reads TGTGCCACCAGCAGAGATCCGGGTCAGTACAATGAGCAGTTCTTC. It codes for CATSRDPGQYNEQFF.

This clone was picked up a small number of times. V and J are TRBV19 and TRBJ1-5; weak D call: TRBD1 (5 bases). The CDR3 is 15 amino acids. In germline, CDR1 is LNHDA, CDR2 SQIVND (reference sequence). V lost 7 bases, J lost 1 base, and 14 bases lay in between. CDR3 sequence (DNA): TGTGCCAGTAAATCAGACAGTCTCAGCAATCAGCCCCAGCATTTT. Protein: CASKSDSLSNQPQHF.

Of note for this clone: Distinct nucleotide sequences in the sample also encode this CDR3. The rearrangement links TRBV11-2 to TRBJ2-2, with D unresolved. CDR3 length: 14 residues. Germline V gene data show CDR1 as SGHAT and CDR2 as FQNNGV. V shed 1 base and J shed 3 bases, with 6 bases lying between them. CDR3 protein: CASSLALYTGELFF. The CDR3 coding sequence is TGTGCCAGCAGCTTAGCCCTTTACACCGGGGAGCTGTTTTTT. The full variable domain, in which reference TRBV11-2 and TRBJ2-2 provide the parts outside the CDR3, is EAGVAQSPRYKIIEKRQSVAFWCNPISGHATLYWYQQILGQGPKLLIQFQNNGVVDDSQLPKDRFSAERLKGVDSTLKIQPAKLEDSAVYLCASSLALYTGELFFGEGSRLTVL.

The rearrangement links TRBV9 to TRBJ2-5; D is possibly TRBD2 (5 bases). The V and J ends lost 0 bases and 3 bases respectively, with 12 bases between them. In germline, CDR1 is SGDLS, CDR2 YYNGEE. The CDR3 has 15 amino acids. The CDR3 sequence is CASSVAGVLEETQYF. The CDR3 DNA reads as TGTGCCAGCAGCGTAGCCGGGGTTTTAGAAGAGACCCAGTACTTC.

This chain uses TRBV5-4 with TRBJ2-1, with 10 nucleotides matching TRBD2. CDR3 length: 15 amino acids. V shed 4 bases, J shed 8 bases, and the junction held 9 bases outside the gene matches. The germline V gene encodes CDR1 SGHNT and CDR2 YYREEE (reference sequence). CDR3 region: CASSHKRGGHDEQFF. Here the CDR3 DNA reads TGTGCCAGCAGCCATAAGCGGGGGGGCCACGATGAGCAGTTCTTC.

In DNA, the CDR3 is TGTGCTAGTGGTCTGAGACAAAACACTGAAGCTTTCTTT. It yields the protein CASGLRQNTEAFF. The chain combines TRBV12-5 with TRBJ1-1; no definite D call. Trimming removed 5 bases at V and 2 bases at J, with 9 bases between. CDR1 LGHNT and CDR2 FRNRAP come from the germline V gene. The CDR3 covers 13 residues.